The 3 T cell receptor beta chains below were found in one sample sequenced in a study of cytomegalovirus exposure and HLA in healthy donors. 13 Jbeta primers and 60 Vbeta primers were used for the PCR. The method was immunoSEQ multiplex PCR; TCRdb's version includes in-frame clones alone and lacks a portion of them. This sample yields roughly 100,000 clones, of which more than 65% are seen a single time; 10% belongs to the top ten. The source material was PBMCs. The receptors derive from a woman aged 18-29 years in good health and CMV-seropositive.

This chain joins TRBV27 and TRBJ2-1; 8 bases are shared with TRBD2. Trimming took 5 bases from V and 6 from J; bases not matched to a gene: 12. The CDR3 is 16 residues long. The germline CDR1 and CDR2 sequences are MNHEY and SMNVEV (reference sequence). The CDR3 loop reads CASSRFGGGAGNEQFF. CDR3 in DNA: TGTGCCAGCAGTCGATTCGGGGGGGGCGCGGGCAATGAGCAGTTCTTC.

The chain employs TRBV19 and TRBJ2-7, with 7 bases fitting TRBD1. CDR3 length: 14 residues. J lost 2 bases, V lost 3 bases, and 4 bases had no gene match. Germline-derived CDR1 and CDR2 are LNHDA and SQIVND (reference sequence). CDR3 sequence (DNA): TGTGCCAGTAGTATTGGGACAGAAACCTACGAGCAGTACTTC. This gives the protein CASSIGTETYEQYF.

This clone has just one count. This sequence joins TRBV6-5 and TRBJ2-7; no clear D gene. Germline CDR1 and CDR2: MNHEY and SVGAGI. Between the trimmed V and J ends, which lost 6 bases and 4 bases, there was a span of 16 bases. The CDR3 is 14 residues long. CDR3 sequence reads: CASSRRTAAYEQYF. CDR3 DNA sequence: TGTGCCAGCAGCCGAAGAACAGCCGCGTACGAGCAGTACTTC.